What follows are 3 T cell receptor beta chains derived from one specimen sequenced in a study of blood T cell repertoires in COVID-19. Clones were read by immunoSEQ multiplex PCR, and TCRdb kept only the in-frame ones, dropping some. The table includes fewer than 250,000 clones, 84% detected once. Sequenced sample: peripheral blood. The receptors shown here come from a man aged 25-40 years with active or convalescent COVID-19.

This rearrangement joins TRBV27 to TRBJ2-4; maybe TRBD1 (6 bases). This CDR3 region has 12 residues. V gave up 5 bases and J gave up 11 bases, with 13 bases separating them. In germline, CDR1 is MNHEY, CDR2 SMNVEV (reference sequence). The CDR3 bases are TGTGCCAGCAGTCTCACAGGGACGGTTCAGTACTTC. This translates into CASSLTGTVQYF.

The chain combines TRBV11-3 with TRBJ2-2, with D perhaps TRBD2 (7 bases). CDR3 length: 17 amino acids. Germline CDR1 reads SGHNT; CDR2 reads YENEEA. V gave up 2 bases and J gave up 2 bases, with 15 bases separating them. The CDR3 sequence is CASSLTGRGPNTGELFF. CDR3 in DNA: TGTGCCAGCAGCTTAACTGGGCGGGGGCCAAACACCGGGGAGCTGTTTTTT.

In DNA, the CDR3 is TGTGCCAGCAGTTACGGGGGACAGGGCCGGGAAAAACTGTTTTTT. The encoded protein is CASSYGGQGREKLFF. This chain joins TRBV6-5 and TRBJ1-4, with 9 bases that match TRBD1. This CDR3 is 15 amino acids long. Looked up from germline, CDR1 is MNHEY and CDR2 is SVGAGI. The trim removed 2 bases at V and 8 bases at J, leaving 6 bases unmatched.